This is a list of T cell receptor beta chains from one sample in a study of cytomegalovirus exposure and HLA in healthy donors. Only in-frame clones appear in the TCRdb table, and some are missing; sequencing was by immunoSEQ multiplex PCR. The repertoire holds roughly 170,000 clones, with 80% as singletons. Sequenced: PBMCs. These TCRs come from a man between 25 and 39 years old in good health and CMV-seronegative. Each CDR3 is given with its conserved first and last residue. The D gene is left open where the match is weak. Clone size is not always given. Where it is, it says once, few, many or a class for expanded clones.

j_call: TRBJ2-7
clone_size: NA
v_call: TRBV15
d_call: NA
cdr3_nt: TGTGCCACCAGCAAAGCCCCCGGGGATGGCTACGAGCAGTACTTC
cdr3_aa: CATSKAPGDGYEQYF

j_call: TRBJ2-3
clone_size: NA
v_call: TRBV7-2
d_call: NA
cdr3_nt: TGTGCCAGCAGCCCTGGGGCAGACGGTCCAGATACGCAGTATTTT
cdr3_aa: CASSPGADGPDTQYF

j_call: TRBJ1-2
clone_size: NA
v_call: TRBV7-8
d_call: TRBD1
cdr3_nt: TGTGCCAGCAGCTTAGTGGACAGGGGGAAGGGCTACACCTTC
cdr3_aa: CASSLVDRGKGYTF

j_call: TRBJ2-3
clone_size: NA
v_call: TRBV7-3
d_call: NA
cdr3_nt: TGTGCCAGCAGCCCCACAGCGGGCACAGATACGCAGTATTTT
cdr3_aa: CASSPTAGTDTQYF

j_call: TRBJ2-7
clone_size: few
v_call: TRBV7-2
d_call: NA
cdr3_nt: TGTGCCAGCAGCCGACAGATGGCCTTATCCTACGAGCAGTACTTC
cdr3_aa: CASSRQMALSYEQYF

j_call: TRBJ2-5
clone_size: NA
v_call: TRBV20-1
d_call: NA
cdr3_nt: TGCAGTGCGTTCTTAGAGACCCAGTACTTC
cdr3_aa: CSAFLETQYF

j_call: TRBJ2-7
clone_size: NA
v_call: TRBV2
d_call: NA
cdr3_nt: TGTGCCAGCAGATACTCCCGCTCCTACGAGCAGTACTTC
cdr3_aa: CASRYSRSYEQYF

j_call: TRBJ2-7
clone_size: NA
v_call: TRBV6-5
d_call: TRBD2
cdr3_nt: TGTGCCAGCAGTTACGGGGCTAGCGGCTCCTACGAGCAGTACTTC
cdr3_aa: CASSYGASGSYEQYF

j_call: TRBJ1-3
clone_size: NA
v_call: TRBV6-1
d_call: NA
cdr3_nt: TGTGCCAGCAGTGTTCATGTAAACACCATATATTTT
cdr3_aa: CASSVHVNTIYF

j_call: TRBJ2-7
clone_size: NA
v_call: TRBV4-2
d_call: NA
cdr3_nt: TGTGCCAGCAGCCAAGATAGAGGAGGCGGTACCTACGAGCAGTACTTC
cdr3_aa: CASSQDRGGGTYEQYF

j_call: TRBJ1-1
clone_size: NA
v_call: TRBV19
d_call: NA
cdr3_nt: TGTGCCAGTAGTATAACGGGGACACTAAACACTGAAGCTTTCTTT
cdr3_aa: CASSITGTLNTEAFF

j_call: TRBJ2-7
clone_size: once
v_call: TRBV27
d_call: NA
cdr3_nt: TGTGCCAGCAGTTTATCGATAGAGGGTCGATACGAGCAGTACTTC
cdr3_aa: CASSLSIEGRYEQYF

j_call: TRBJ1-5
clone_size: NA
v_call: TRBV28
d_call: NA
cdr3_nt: TGTGCCAGCAGTTTGAGTCCATTTAGCAATCAGCCCCAGCATTTT
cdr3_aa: CASSLSPFSNQPQHF

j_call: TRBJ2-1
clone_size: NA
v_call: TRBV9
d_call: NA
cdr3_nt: TGTGCCAGCAGCGTAGGGCAGGGCCATGAGCAGTTCTTC
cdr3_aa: CASSVGQGHEQFF

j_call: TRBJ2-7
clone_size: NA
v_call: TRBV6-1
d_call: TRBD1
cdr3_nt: TGTGCCAGCAGCTCCGAGGACAGGGGCGGGTACGAGCAGTACTTC
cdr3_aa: CASSSEDRGGYEQYF

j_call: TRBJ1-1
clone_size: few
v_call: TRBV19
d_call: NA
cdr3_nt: TGTGCCAGTAGTTCGACATTGAACACTGAAGCTTTCTTT
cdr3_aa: CASSSTLNTEAFF

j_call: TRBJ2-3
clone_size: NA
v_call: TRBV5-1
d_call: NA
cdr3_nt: TGCGCCAGCAGCTTGGCCGGCGGTGGCACAGATACGCAGTATTTT
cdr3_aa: CASSLAGGGTDTQYF

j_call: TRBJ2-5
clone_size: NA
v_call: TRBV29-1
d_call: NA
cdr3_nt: TGCAGCGTCGAAGGGGCAGTCCAAGAGACCCAGTACTTC
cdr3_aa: CSVEGAVQETQYF

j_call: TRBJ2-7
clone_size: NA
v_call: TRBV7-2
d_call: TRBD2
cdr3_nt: TGTGCCAGCAGCTTTTCTAGCGGGGGGGCCTACGAGCAGTACTTC
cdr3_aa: CASSFSSGGAYEQYF

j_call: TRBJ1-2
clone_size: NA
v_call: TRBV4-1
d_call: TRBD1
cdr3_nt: TGCGCCAGCAGCCAAGATCAAGGACAGGCCCACGCCTTC
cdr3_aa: CASSQDQGQAHAF

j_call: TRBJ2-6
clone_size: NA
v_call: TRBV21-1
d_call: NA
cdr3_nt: TGTGCCAGCAGCAAATTGACCTATAGCGATACCACACCCTCTGGGGCCAACGTCCTGACTTTC
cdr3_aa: CASSKLTYSDTTPSGANVLTF

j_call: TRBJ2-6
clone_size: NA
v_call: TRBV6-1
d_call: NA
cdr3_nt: TGTGCCAGCCAGTTGTCTGGGGCCAACGTCCTGACTTTC
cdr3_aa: CASQLSGANVLTF

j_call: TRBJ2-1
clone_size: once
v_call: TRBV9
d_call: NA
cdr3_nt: TGTGCCAGCAGCCAAAGCGTGAGCTCCTACAATGAGCAGTTCTTC
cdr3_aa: CASSQSVSSYNEQFF

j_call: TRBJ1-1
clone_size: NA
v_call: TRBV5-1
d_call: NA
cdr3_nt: TGCGCCAGCAGCTTGGTCGTGTCGGGGGGCACTGAAGCTTTCTTT
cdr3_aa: CASSLVVSGGTEAFF

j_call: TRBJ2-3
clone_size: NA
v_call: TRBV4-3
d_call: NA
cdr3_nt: TGCGCCAGCAGCCCCATGAGGGGGGGGCTGAATACGCAGTATTTT
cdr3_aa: CASSPMRGGLNTQYF

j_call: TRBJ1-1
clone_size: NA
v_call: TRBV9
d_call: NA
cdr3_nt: TGTGCCAGCAGCGTAGGAAAGGGGCCCACTGAAGCTTTCTTT
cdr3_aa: CASSVGKGPTEAFF

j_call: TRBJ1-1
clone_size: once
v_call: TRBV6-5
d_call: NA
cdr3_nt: TGTGCCAGCAGTTACTCTGGCAGGGCAACGGAAGCTTTCTTT
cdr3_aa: CASSYSGRATEAFF

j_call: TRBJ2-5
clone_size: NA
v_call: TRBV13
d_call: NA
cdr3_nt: TGTGCCAGCAGGGGCAGGGGTTTCGTGGGAGAGACCCAGTACTTC
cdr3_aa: CASRGRGFVGETQYF

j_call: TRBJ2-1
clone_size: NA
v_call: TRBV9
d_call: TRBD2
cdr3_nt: TGTGCCAGCAGCTTTACTAGCGGGAGGGCCGTCAACAATGAGCAGTTCTTC
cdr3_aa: CASSFTSGRAVNNEQFF

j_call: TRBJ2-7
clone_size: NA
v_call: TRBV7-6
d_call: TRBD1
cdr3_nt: TGTGCCAGCAGCTCCCCAATTTTCGGGACAGGGGACCGCTTTAACGAGCAGTACTTC
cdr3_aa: CASSSPIFGTGDRFNEQYF

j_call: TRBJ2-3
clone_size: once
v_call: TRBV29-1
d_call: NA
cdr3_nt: TGCAGCGTTGAAGATCCTCTACTCACAGATACGCAGTATTTT
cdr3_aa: CSVEDPLLTDTQYF